These 29 T cell receptor beta chains were all obtained from the same sample, sequenced in a study of identical twins. TCRdb processed the 5' RACE reads anew with MiXCR; each CDR3 protein has one entry. The sample has approximately 260,000 distinct CDR3 sequences, over 13% seen once. The sequencing input was memory (CD45RO+) T cells sorted from blood. These receptor sequences come from a woman aged 18-29 years in good health.

This clonotype was counted at least ten times. The rearrangement links TRBV5-1 to TRBJ2-5, with no clear D. The V and J ends lost 3 bases and 4 bases respectively, with 16 bases between them. Germline CDR1 and CDR2: SGHRS and YFSETQ. The CDR3 is made up of 15 amino acids. The CDR3 DNA is TGCGCCAGCAGCTCCTATCCGGGCCCCAGAGAGACCCAGTACTTC. It is translated as CASSSYPGPRETQYF.

This clonotype has a handful of counts. The V call is TRBV10-3, the J call TRBJ2-7; 9 bases are a match to TRBD2. Germline CDR1 and CDR2: ENHRY and SYGVKD. The CDR3 sequence is 13 residues long. V shed 6 bases and J 4 bases; nucleotides not matched to a gene: 4. CDR3 region: CAIRVAGAYEQYF. CDR3 coding DNA: TGTGCCATCAGGGTAGCGGGAGCGTACGAGCAGTACTTC.

The CDR3 protein is CASSETENYYGYTF. The CDR3 bases are TGTGCCAGCAGTGAGACAGAAAACTACTATGGCTACACCTTC. The chain is built from TRBV2 and TRBJ1-2, with D perhaps matching TRBD1 (5 bases). Looked up from germline, CDR1 is SNHLY and CDR2 is FYNNEI. V lost 3 bases, J lost 3 bases, and 11 bases lay in between. This CDR3 region has 14 residues.

In its sample, this clonotype is medium-sized (0.01 to 0.1%). One end of the junction is discordant with germline, which a read error may explain. DNA of the CDR3: TGTGCCACCAGTGATTCCTCCAATGAGCAGTTCTTC. This gives the protein CATSDSSNEQFF. The rearrangement joins TRBV24-1 to TRBJ2-1; unclear D gene. The CDR3 is 12 amino acids. In germline, CDR1 is KGHDR, CDR2 SFDVKD.

The table lists this clonotype with a few counts. The CDR3 nucleotides read TGTGCCAGCTCACAACAGGGGGCCTACTACGAGCAGTACTTC. It codes for CASSQQGAYYEQYF. The chain combines TRBV18 with TRBJ2-7; 9 bases agree with TRBD1. CDR3 length: 14 residues. V gave up 4 bases and J gave up 3 bases; unmatched junction bases: 4. CDR1 and CDR2 from the germline V gene are KGHSH and LQKENI.

The V call is TRBV18, the J call TRBJ2-7; TRBD2 is a possible D gene (6 bases). Germline V lookup: CDR1 KGHSH, CDR2 LQKENI. The CDR3 is 13 residues long. V was cut by 3 bases and J by 5 bases, with 11 bases left in between. This CDR3 reads CASSPSRENEQYF. In DNA, the CDR3 is TGTGCCAGCTCACCGTCGCGGGAAAACGAGCAGTACTTC.

The chain has TRBV5-6 and TRBJ1-2, with D possibly matching TRBD1 (5 bases). The V gene's germline CDR1 is SGHDT and CDR2 YYEEEE. V gave up 4 bases and J gave up 2 bases, with 9 bases separating them. This CDR3 spans 13 amino acids. This chain's CDR3 is CASSQDMNYGYTF. The CDR3 bases are TGTGCCAGCAGCCAGGACATGAACTATGGCTACACCTTC.

The chain uses TRBV9 and TRBJ1-6, with 8 nucleotides matching TRBD1. From germline, CDR1 is SGDLS and CDR2 YYNGEE. The CDR3 spans 15 residues. Trimming removed 3 bases from V and 6 bases from J; junction bases left unmatched: 5. Here the CDR3 reads CASSGPGQANSPLHF. Here the CDR3 DNA reads TGTGCCAGCAGCGGACCGGGACAGGCTAATTCACCCCTCCACTTT.

Of note for this clonotype: One end of the junction does not line up with germline, which may come from a read error. The chain combines TRBV6-1 with TRBJ2-1, with TRBD1 matching 7 bases. The germline CDR1 and CDR2 sequences are MNHNS and SASEGT. The CDR3 totals 15 residues. Here the CDR3 reads CASSLGTASYNQQFF. Written as DNA, the CDR3 is TGTGCGAGCAGTCTTGGGACAGCGTCTTACAATCAGCAGTTCTTC.

This clonotype occurred a few times. The chain carries TRBV20-1 and TRBJ1-5, with TRBD1 identical over 10 bases. Trimming at V came to 0 bases and at J to 5 bases, leaving 7 bases not matched to a gene. This CDR3 has 16 residues. Looked up from germline, CDR1 is DFQATT and CDR2 is SNEGSKA (reference sequence). CDR3 bases: TGCAGTGCTAGAGACCCCCGGACAGGGGGGGATCAGCCCCAGCATTTT. Its protein product is CSARDPRTGGDQPQHF.

The chain carries TRBV5-6 and TRBJ2-7, with 8 bases that match TRBD1. V lost 4 bases and J lost 6; bases outside the gene matches: 3. Per germline, CDR1 SGHDT and CDR2 YYEEEE. CDR3 length: 12 amino acids. The CDR3 here is CASSRDRLEQYF. Written as DNA, the CDR3 is TGTGCCAGCAGCCGGGACAGGCTCGAGCAGTACTTC.

This clonotype has only a few counts. The rearrangement links TRBV10-1 to TRBJ2-3, with 9 bases fitting TRBD2. CDR3 length: 16 amino acids. V trimming: 5 bases; J trimming: 0 bases; junction bases outside the gene matches: 6. Germline CDR1 WNHNN, CDR2 SYGVQD (reference sequence). The CDR3 loop is CASSLSGGLSTDTQYF. In DNA, the CDR3 is TGCGCCAGCAGTCTCAGCGGGGGGCTTAGCACAGATACGCAGTATTTT.

This clonotype showed up just a few times. The chain uses TRBV18 and TRBJ2-5; D possibly corresponds to TRBD2 (6 bases). The CDR3 totals 14 residues. Trimming removed 4 bases from V and 1 base from J, with 10 bases in between. The germline CDR1 and CDR2 sequences are KGHSH and LQKENI. The CDR3: CASSRLVSQETQYF. For the CDR3, the DNA is TGTGCCAGCTCACGACTAGTCAGCCAAGAGACCCAGTACTTC.

The J gene is TRBJ1-5, the V gene TRBV7-9, with 12 bases aligning to TRBD1. The V and J ends lost 5 bases and 6 bases, in that order; junction bases with no gene match: 8. The CDR3 has 16 residues. Germline CDR1 and CDR2: SEHNR and FQNEAQ (reference sequence). The CDR3: CASSAMGQGAGQPQHF. CDR3 DNA sequence: TGTGCCAGCAGCGCCATGGGACAGGGGGCGGGTCAGCCCCAGCATTTT. Combining the CDR3 with reference TRBV7-9 and TRBJ1-5 gives the whole variable domain DTGVSQNPRHKITKRGQNVTFRCDPISEHNRLYWYRQTLGQGPEFLTYFQNEAQLEKSRLLSDRFSAERPKGSFSTLEIQRTEQGDSAMYLCASSAMGQGAGQPQHFGDGTRLSIL.

The chain links TRBV24-1 to TRBJ2-1, with 13 positions matching TRBD2. The V gene end was trimmed by 3 bases and the J gene end by 9 bases; junction bases not matched to a gene: 13. Germline CDR1 reads KGHDR; CDR2 reads SFDVKD. There are 18 residues in the CDR3. CDR3 residues: CATSDTPGTSGAFGEQFF. DNA of the CDR3: TGTGCCACCAGTGATACCCCCGGGACTAGCGGGGCCTTCGGTGAGCAGTTCTTC.

This clonotype was found many times. The chain links TRBV12-3 or TRBV12-4 to TRBJ2-1, with D perhaps matching TRBD2 (5 bases). Trimming removed 6 bases at V and 6 bases at J, with 9 bases between. This CDR3 contains 12 residues. The CDR3: CASSGLLNEQFF. The CDR3 DNA reads TGTGCCAGCAGCGGACTTCTCAATGAGCAGTTCTTC.

The table lists this clonotype with many counts. The chain is built from TRBV20-1 and TRBJ1-2, with 7 bases aligning to TRBD1. V was clipped by 6 bases and J by 8 bases; unmatched bases: 15. The CDR3 is 14 amino acids. CDR1 is DFQATT, CDR2 SNEGSKA, per germline (reference sequence). The CDR3 spells CSAHPGQNWRGYTF. The CDR3 DNA reads as TGCAGTGCCCACCCGGGACAGAATTGGCGCGGCTACACCTTC.

This clonotype has at least ten counts. CDR3 bases: TGCGCCAGCAGCTTATCGACAGGGGGCGTGAACATTCAGTACTTC. Encoded protein: CASSLSTGGVNIQYF. This chain links TRBV5-1 with TRBJ2-4; 10 nucleotides agree with TRBD1. CDR3 length: 15 amino acids. The V gene end was trimmed by 2 bases and the J gene end by 7 bases; junction bases not matched to a gene: 6. The germline V gene has CDR1 SGHRS and CDR2 YFSETQ.

The J gene is TRBJ2-1, the V gene TRBV6-1, with TRBD2 identical over 9 bases. Germline lookup yields CDR1 MNHNS and CDR2 SASEGT. The CDR3 extends over 19 amino acids. Unmatched junction bases numbered 17, after V lost 7 bases and J lost 1 base. DNA for the CDR3: TGTGCCAGCACCACCTCGGGGCTTAGCGGGAGTCAATCCTACAATGAGCAGTTCTTC. Its translation: CASTTSGLSGSQSYNEQFF.

The V gene is TRBV6-5, the J gene TRBJ1-2; no definite D call. V dropped 8 bases and J dropped 3 bases, with 7 bases sitting between them. In germline, CDR1 is MNHEY, CDR2 SVGAGI. There are 11 residues in the CDR3. CDR3 in DNA: TGTGCCAGCTCCTCATACTATGGCTACACCTTC. Protein sequence: CASSSYYGYTF.

This clonotype was observed a few times. V and J are TRBV19 and TRBJ2-7; 7 bases are shared with TRBD1. Germline trimming cut 7 bases from V and 5 bases from J; bases unmatched to any gene: 5. In germline, CDR1 is LNHDA, CDR2 SQIVND (reference sequence). This CDR3 spans 12 amino acids. CDR3 DNA: TGTGCCAGTACCAACAGGGGCGACGAGCAGTACTTC. Translating it yields CASTNRGDEQYF.

This clonotype was observed a handful of times. The CDR3 bases are TGTGCCAGCACCCTAGCGGGAGGACACGAGCAGTACTTC. This sequence encodes CASTLAGGHEQYF. V and J are TRBV12-3 or TRBV12-4 and TRBJ2-7, with 11 bases matching TRBD2. There are 13 residues in the CDR3. With 7 bases clipped from V and 5 bases from J, the junction kept 4 bases outside the gene matches.

As for this clonotype: One end of the junction does not line up with germline, which may come from a read error. CDR3 residues: CASSRWGGPVTGELSF. Written as DNA, the CDR3 is TGCGCCAGCAGCCGATGGGGGGGGCCGGTAACCGGGGAGCTGTCTTTT. The chain recombines TRBV4-3 with TRBJ2-2, with D possibly TRBD2 on 7 matching bases. The CDR3 contains 16 residues. Germline V lookup: CDR1 LGHNA, CDR2 YSLEER.

This clonotype was counted ten times or more. The chain links TRBV5-1 to TRBJ1-2; 11 bases line up with TRBD1. CDR3 length: 13 amino acids. Germline CDR1 reads SGHRS; CDR2 reads YFSETQ. V shed 3 bases, J shed 8 bases, and the junction held 3 bases outside the gene matches. The CDR3 coding sequence is TGCGCCAGCAGCTCCGGACAGGGGGCCGGCTACACCTTC. Protein: CASSSGQGAGYTF. Full variable domain (rest looked up from reference TRBV5-1 and TRBJ1-2): KAGVTQTPRYLIKTRGQQVTLSCSPISGHRSVSWYQQTPGQGLQFLFEYFSETQRNKGNFPGRFSGRQFSNSRSEMNVSTLELGDSALYLCASSSGQGAGYTFGSGTRLTVV.

This clonotype was counted between two and nine times. The chain couples TRBV12-3 or TRBV12-4 to TRBJ1-4; TRBD1 is a possible D gene (5 bases). This CDR3 spans 14 amino acids. Trimming pared 7 bases from V and 8 bases from J, leaving 17 bases between. CDR3 sequence (DNA): TGTGCCAGCACCCTAAAGGGGACTTCAGAAAAACTGTTTTTT. Its protein product is CASTLKGTSEKLFF.

The V gene is TRBV29-1, the J gene TRBJ2-7, with a possible D match to TRBD1 (5 bases). CDR1 and CDR2 (germline): SQVTM, ANQGSEA. The CDR3 covers 13 residues. V lost 4 bases, J lost 6 bases, and 16 bases lay in between. The CDR3 DNA reads as TGCAGCGTTGCCCAGGGTTTCGATCGCGAGCAGTACTTC. This codes for CSVAQGFDREQYF.

The genes are TRBV5-1 and TRBJ1-6, with D perhaps matching TRBD1 (5 bases). Looked up from germline, CDR1 is SGHRS and CDR2 is YFSETQ. This CDR3 has 14 amino acids. The V and J ends lost 2 bases and 8 bases respectively, with 11 bases between them. This CDR3 is CASSLPGPHSPLHF. CDR3 nucleotides: TGCGCCAGCAGCTTACCAGGGCCGCATTCACCCCTCCACTTT. The complete variable domain, with remaining parts taken from reference TRBV5-1 and TRBJ1-6, reads KAGVTQTPRYLIKTRGQQVTLSCSPISGHRSVSWYQQTPGQGLQFLFEYFSETQRNKGNFPGRFSGRQFSNSRSEMNVSTLELGDSALYLCASSLPGPHSPLHFGNGTRLTVT.

This clonotype occurred a few times. The chain carries TRBV10-2 and TRBJ2-6; TRBD2 is a possible D gene (6 bases). The CDR3 is 14 residues long. Trimming left V 8 bases short and J 1 base short, with 9 bases between. The germline V gene has CDR1 WSHSY and CDR2 SAAADI. CDR3 bases: TGCGCCAGCTTTGGGAGGTCTGGGGCCAACGTCCTGACTTTC. Translated: CASFGRSGANVLTF.

The genes are TRBV6-1 and TRBJ2-5, with TRBD1 as a possible D gene (7 bases). Germline CDR1 and CDR2: MNHNS and SASEGT. This CDR3 is built from 14 residues. Trimming stripped 6 bases from V and 2 bases from J, with 13 bases between. The CDR3 nucleotides are TGTGCCAGCAGAACCGGGGGACAGCAAGAGACCCAGTACTTC. Protein product: CASRTGGQQETQYF.